A single T cell receptor beta chain is shown here with its context. Its antigen remains unidentified. Base qualities are missing; no much larger clone stands one base away. These reads were obtained on an Illumina HiSeq 1500. TCRdb cleaned the public reads at Q25 with fastp, built clones with MiXCR and kept in-frame beta chains. Entries are consolidated by CDR3 protein sequence, retaining the most common genes and DNA. The sample table shows some 480,000 distinct CDR3 sequences, and 33% are seen once. The ten largest clones represent 15% to 20% of the sample. The treatment or condition label for this specimen denotes: in vitro stimulation with specific CMV peptide epitopes to enrich CMV-specific T cells. The data were taken from a study of T cell repertoires in cytomegalovirus infection (dated by TCRdb to the late 2010s). Some background on the complete study: Recently identified HLA-C-restricted CMV epitopes, whose presentation resists viral immunomodulation, were targeted by peptide stimulations together with well-studied HLA-B-restricted epitopes. Because public TCR beta signatures pointed to carriage of CMV infection together with the matching HLA type, the HLA type of each donor mattered for the analysis.

Study-level results and caveats: In both this cohort and an independent cohort of 352 donors, the cumulative frequency of public TCR beta family members distinguished carriers of CMV infection plus the relevant HLA type. In the ex vivo response, HLA-C-restricted CMV-specific TCR beta clonotypes were dominant, and in two of eight donors the single most frequent clonotype came from this HLA-C-restricted group.

The CDR3 covers 14 residues, taking in both the cysteine and the phenylalanine. Just the 42-base CDR3 DNA is kept, in frame starting at base 1. Compared with germline, V lacks 9 bases and J lacks 3 bases; bases without a gene match: 5. From a lookup of the germline V gene, CDR1 and CDR2 are KGHDR and SFDVKD. The clonotype originates from a human donor in good health (CMV status not recorded). Some clones in this sample may be carry-over from other donors' samples. The specimen comprised cultured PBMCs, sampled from culture after CMV antigen stimulation. The V and J genes are TRBV24-1 and TRBJ1-5, and 9 junction bases match TRBD1. The DNA reads as follows: TGTGCCACCCAGGGACAGGGTTACAATCAGCCCCAGCATTTT. This sequence encodes CATQGQGYNQPQHF.